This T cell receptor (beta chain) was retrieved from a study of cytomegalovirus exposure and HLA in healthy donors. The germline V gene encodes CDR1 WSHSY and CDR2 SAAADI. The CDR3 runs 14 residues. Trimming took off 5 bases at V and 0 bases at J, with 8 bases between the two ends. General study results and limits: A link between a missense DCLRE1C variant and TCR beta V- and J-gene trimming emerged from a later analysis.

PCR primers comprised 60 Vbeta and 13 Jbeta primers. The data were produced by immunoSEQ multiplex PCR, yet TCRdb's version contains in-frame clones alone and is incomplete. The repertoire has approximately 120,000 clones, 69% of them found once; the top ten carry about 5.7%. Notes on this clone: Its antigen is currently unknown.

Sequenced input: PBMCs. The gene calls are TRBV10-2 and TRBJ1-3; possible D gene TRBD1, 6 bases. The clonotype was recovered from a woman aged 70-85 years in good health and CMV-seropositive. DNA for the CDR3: TGCGCCAGCAGTCAACAGGGCTCTGGAAACACCATATATTTT. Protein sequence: CASSQQGSGNTIYF.